This T cell receptor beta chain was sequenced in a study of CD8 T cells in Susac syndrome. Unmatched junction bases numbered 13, after V lost 7 bases and J lost 5 bases. The V gene's germline CDR1 is SQVTM and CDR2 ANQGSEA. The CDR3 has 17 residues. Random hexamers primed reverse transcription of about 0.5 to 1 ug RNA. MiXCR, applied by TCRdb to the immunoSEQ multiplex PCR reads, yields one record per CDR3 protein. This sample has 180,000 or so distinct CDR3 sequences, with approximately 94% found just once. This clonotype was sampled from a human donor in good health. The genes are TRBV29-1 and TRBJ2-2; TRBD2 aligns across 13 bases. Sequenced sample: CD4+ T cells from PBMCs. The CDR3 is CSGELAGGPIGTGELFF. In DNA, the CDR3 is TGCAGCGGAGAACTAGCGGGAGGGCCTATCGGGACCGGGGAGCTGTTTTTT.